This T cell receptor (beta chain) was identified during a study of T cell changes during pregnancy in multiple sclerosis. Germline CDR1 and CDR2: LNHDA and SQIVND (reference sequence). V lost 8 bases to trimming and J lost 10 bases, with 11 bases between them. CDR3 size: 11 residues. Produced via immunoSEQ multiplex PCR; TCRdb's table is partial and in-frame only. This table holds some 74,000 clones, almost 95% found once. The sequence was obtained from a female donor with multiple sclerosis, enrolled in a pregnancy study. V is TRBV19 and J is TRBJ1-4; no definite D call. This specimen consisted of peripheral blood, obtained before pregnancy. The CDR3 sequence is CASRAGGKLFF. CDR3 in DNA: TGTGCCAGTCGGGCGGGCGGAAAACTGTTTTTT.